The 23 T cell receptor beta chains reported below all come from one sample, sequenced in a study of beta chain features in type 1 diabetes (dated by TCRdb to the late 2010s). Libraries were prepared through the immunoSEQ multiplex PCR assay. The entire amount of isolated RNA was reverse transcribed using the High Capacity cDNA Reverse Transcription Kit, so the sequenced TCRB transcripts were expressed ones. The clones in this table, taken by TCRdb from immuneACCESS, are in-frame only. Not every clone is retained; where verified, under half of the shortfall comes from an unresolved V gene, and the cause of the rest is unknown. The sample has roughly 230,000 clones on record, 9.6% of them singletons. Jointly, the top ten make up about 0.03% of the sample. Sequenced material: naive CD4+ T cells from blood. The sample's cell subset or site, from its label and the paper: true naive CD4+ T cells. Receptors originate from a woman aged 18-35 years in good health.

This clone appeared a few times. The rearrangement joins TRBV5-1 to TRBJ1-6; tentatively, D is TRBD1 (5 bases). V dropped 1 base and J dropped 9 bases, with 17 bases sitting between them. Germline V CDR1 and CDR2: SGHRS, YFSETQ. CDR3 size: 16 residues. This CDR3 reads CASSLRRDGGSSPLHF. In DNA form, the CDR3 reads TGCGCCAGCAGCTTGCGAAGGGACGGAGGGAGTTCACCCCTCCACTTT.

Notes on this clone: Other DNA sequences from this sample encode an identical CDR3 as well. The chain is built from TRBV30 and TRBJ2-1; TRBD2 might be the D (7 bases). Per germline, CDR1 GTSNPN and CDR2 SVGIG (reference sequence). The CDR3 extends over 12 amino acids. V was trimmed by 8 bases and J by 9 bases, leaving 17 bases between them. In DNA, the CDR3 is TGTGCCCGGGGGGCGGGGGCGGGTGAGCAGTTCTTC. This sequence encodes CARGAGAGEQFF. The variable domain in full, with the rest retrieved from reference TRBV30 and TRBJ2-1, is SQTIHQWPATLVQPVGSPLSLECTVEGTSNPNLYWYRQAAGRGLQLLFYSVGIGQISSEVPQNLSASRPQDRQFILSSKKLLLSDSGFYLCARGAGAGEQFFGPGTRLTVL.

This clone has a handful of counts. The chain joins TRBV7-2 to TRBJ1-1; D possibly corresponds to TRBD1 (5 bases). This CDR3 spans 13 amino acids. The V end was cut by 3 bases, the J end by 2 bases, with 7 bases between. In germline, CDR1 is SGHTA, CDR2 FQGNSA. CDR3: CASSFRENTEAFF. CDR3 nucleotide sequence: TGTGCCAGCAGCTTCAGGGAAAACACTGAAGCTTTCTTT.

The V gene is TRBV19, the J gene TRBJ2-3, with 8 bases that match TRBD1. Unmatched junction bases numbered 5, after V lost 5 bases and J lost 4 bases. The CDR3 totals 14 residues. Germline assignment: CDR1 LNHDA and CDR2 SQIVND (reference sequence). The CDR3 here is CASSPQGAPDTQYF. The CDR3 nucleotides read TGTGCCAGTAGTCCCCAGGGGGCACCAGATACGCAGTATTTT.

The V call is TRBV29-1, the J call TRBJ1-2; D is ambiguous. The ends were cut back, 4 bases at V and 4 bases at J, with 13 bases in the middle. The CDR3 length is 13 residues. Germline CDR1 is SQVTM and CDR2 is ANQGSEA. The CDR3 coding sequence is TGCAGCGTTGTATTCCCAGGAACCTATGGCTACACCTTC. Its protein is CSVVFPGTYGYTF.

This clone appeared a few times. V usage is TRBV27 and J usage is TRBJ2-5; a weak D match, TRBD2 (5 bases). Germline lookup yields CDR1 MNHEY and CDR2 SMNVEV (reference sequence). Trimming shortened V by 0 bases and J by 3 bases, and 8 bases separated the two germline ends. The CDR3 runs to 14 residues. The CDR3 DNA follows: TGTGCCAGCAGTTTATCTCAGCGGAAAGAGACCCAGTACTTC. This gives the protein CASSLSQRKETQYF.

This clone was counted a few times. The CDR3 bases are TGTGCCTGGAGTGTCAAGGGGGGGACCGGGGAGCTGTTTTTT. Its protein product is CAWSVKGGTGELFF. The chain links TRBV30 to TRBJ2-2, with D possibly TRBD2 on 7 matching bases. The length of the CDR3 is 14 residues. Germline V gene lookup returns CDR1 GTSNPN and CDR2 SVGIG (reference sequence). Trimming removed 0 bases from V and 5 bases from J, with 10 bases in between.

A remark on this clone: A junction end diverges from the germline sequence, so it may reflect a read error. V usage is TRBV5-1 and J usage is TRBJ2-5; TRBD1 matches at 7 bases. Germline V lookup: CDR1 SGHRS, CDR2 YFSETQ. The CDR3 runs 16 residues. CDR3 nucleotide sequence: TGCGCCAGCGGCTTACCCACCGGGACAGCCGAAGAGACCCAGTACTTC. Amino acids: CASGLPTGTAEETQYF.

The sample holds a few counts of this clone. The chain is built from TRBV30 and TRBJ1-5; D remains ambiguous. CDR3 length: 13 amino acids. Germline CDR1 is GTSNPN and CDR2 is SVGIG (reference sequence). V lost 2 bases and J lost 10, with 15 bases in between. The CDR3: CAWSRAPEGPQHF. The CDR3 DNA sequence: TGTGCCTGGAGTAGGGCCCCAGAGGGTCCCCAGCATTTT. The full variable domain, with the rest looked up from reference TRBV30 and TRBJ1-5, is SQTIHQWPATLVQPVGSPLSLECTVEGTSNPNLYWYRQAAGRGLQLLFYSVGIGQISSEVPQNLSASRPQDRQFILSSKKLLLSDSGFYLCAWSRAPEGPQHFGDGTRLSIL.

This clone was seen a few times. The rearrangement joins TRBV5-4 to TRBJ2-1; TRBD2 agrees at 15 bases. V was pared by 3 bases and J by 8 bases, with 6 bases of the junction left unmatched. The CDR3 runs 16 residues. From germline, CDR1 is SGHNT and CDR2 YYREEE (reference sequence). The CDR3 DNA is TGTGCCAGCAGCTATCGGACTAGCGGGGGGGATTATGAGCAGTTCTTC. Its translation: CASSYRTSGGDYEQFF.

This sequence joins TRBV28 and TRBJ1-2; D is unresolved. Germline V gene lookup returns CDR1 MDHEN and CDR2 SYDVKM. V lost 2 bases, J lost 0 bases, and 10 bases lay in between. This CDR3 region has 15 residues. The CDR3 spells CASSLRLIANYGYTF. For the CDR3, the DNA is TGTGCCAGCAGTTTAAGACTTATAGCTAACTATGGCTACACCTTC.

The rearrangement joins TRBV30 to TRBJ2-3, with TRBD2 as a possible D gene (6 bases). There are 18 residues in the CDR3. CDR1 is GTSNPN and CDR2 is SVGIG in the germline V gene (reference sequence). V was pared by 8 bases and J by 2 bases, with 29 bases between. The CDR3 here is CARITGDGERRATDTQYF. The CDR3 DNA is TGTGCCCGGATAACAGGAGACGGCGAGCGGAGGGCCACAGATACGCAGTATTTT. Supplemented by reference TRBV30 and TRBJ2-3, the full variable domain reads SQTIHQWPATLVQPVGSPLSLECTVEGTSNPNLYWYRQAAGRGLQLLFYSVGIGQISSEVPQNLSASRPQDRQFILSSKKLLLSDSGFYLCARITGDGERRATDTQYFGPGTRLTVL.

This rearrangement joins TRBV5-1 to TRBJ1-4, with 7 nucleotides matching TRBD1. Germline values: CDR1 SGHRS, CDR2 YFSETQ. Germline trimming cut 0 bases from V and 5 bases from J; bases unmatched to any gene: 4. CDR3 length: 15 amino acids. In DNA, the CDR3 is TGCGCCAGCAGCTTGGTGGGACAGCTAAATGAAAAACTGTTTTTT. It codes for CASSLVGQLNEKLFF. Drawing the rest from reference TRBV5-1 and TRBJ1-4, the complete variable domain is KAGVTQTPRYLIKTRGQQVTLSCSPISGHRSVSWYQQTPGQGLQFLFEYFSETQRNKGNFPGRFSGRQFSNSRSEMNVSTLELGDSALYLCASSLVGQLNEKLFFGSGTQLSVL.

CDR3 coding DNA: TGTGCCAGCAGCTCTGGGAGGGGAAGGGTGACAGATACGCAGTATTTT. This gives the protein CASSSGRGRVTDTQYF. This chain connects TRBV5-4 to TRBJ2-3; 7 positions agree with TRBD2. After removal of 3 bases from V and 3 bases from J, the junction contained 10 bases not matched to a gene. The CDR3 spans 16 residues. Germline values: CDR1 SGHNT, CDR2 YYREEE (reference sequence).

The chain couples TRBV11-2 to TRBJ2-7, with D possibly TRBD2 on 5 matching bases. The CDR3 runs 15 residues. Trimming removed 5 bases at V and 0 bases at J, with 14 bases between. Germline loops: CDR1 SGHAT, CDR2 FQNNGV. The CDR3 DNA reads as TGTGCCAGCAGCCCAATACACGGGAACTCCTACGAGCAGTACTTC. Translated, it gives CASSPIHGNSYEQYF.

This clone was seen more than once but under ten times. This chain links TRBV30 with TRBJ1-5; 9 bases are shared with TRBD1. CDR3 length: 16 amino acids. V shed 3 bases, J shed 2 bases, and the junction held 8 bases outside the gene matches. Germline V gene data show CDR1 as GTSNPN and CDR2 as SVGIG (reference sequence). This CDR3 is CAWRLQGARGNQPQHF. The CDR3 DNA reads TGTGCCTGGAGGTTACAGGGGGCGCGAGGCAATCAGCCCCAGCATTTT.

The V and J genes are TRBV6-1 and TRBJ1-5; D gene uncertain. The CDR3 loop spans 15 amino acids. The germline CDR1 and CDR2 sequences are MNHNS and SASEGT. Trimming stripped 2 bases from V and 9 bases from J, with 17 bases between. CDR3 in DNA: TGTGCCAGCAGTGAACGAATGGAGGTCTTGCGGCCCCAGCATTTT. Translation gives CASSERMEVLRPQHF.

The genes are TRBV18 and TRBJ2-3; a possible D gene is TRBD2 (7 bases). CDR1 is KGHSH, CDR2 LQKENI, per germline. Trimming left V 2 bases short and J 4 bases short, with 10 bases between. The CDR3 contains 14 residues. The CDR3 loop reads CASSPTGGADTQYF. DNA of the CDR3: TGTGCCAGCTCACCAACGGGGGGCGCAGATACGCAGTATTTT.

This clone was seen more than once but under ten times. The V and J genes are TRBV5-1 and TRBJ2-7, with D tentatively TRBD2 (5 bases). This CDR3 has 12 residues. The germline V gene has CDR1 SGHRS and CDR2 YFSETQ. Trimming took 4 bases from V and 8 from J, leaving 13 bases between them. The CDR3 sequence is CASSEGTGQQYF. The CDR3 DNA is TGCGCCAGCAGCGAGGGCACGGGCCAGCAGTACTTC. Full variable domain (missing parts from reference TRBV5-1 and TRBJ2-7): KAGVTQTPRYLIKTRGQQVTLSCSPISGHRSVSWYQQTPGQGLQFLFEYFSETQRNKGNFPGRFSGRQFSNSRSEMNVSTLELGDSALYLCASSEGTGQQYFGPGTRLTVT.

The rearrangement uses TRBV7-9 and TRBJ2-7; 9 nucleotides agree with TRBD1. The germline V gene encodes CDR1 SEHNR and CDR2 FQNEAQ (reference sequence). The ends lost 4 bases at V and 2 bases at J; junction bases unmatched: 3. The CDR3 runs 14 residues. CDR3 nucleotides: TGTGCCAGCAGCTCGAGACAGGGGGCCTACGAGCAGTACTTC. Amino acids: CASSSRQGAYEQYF.

V gene TRBV28 combines with J gene TRBJ1-2; D is ambiguous. Trimming took off 5 bases at V and 8 bases at J, with 15 bases between the two ends. This CDR3 has 13 amino acids. Per the germline V gene, CDR1 is MDHEN and CDR2 is SYDVKM. The CDR3 nucleotides read TGTGCCAGCAGTCCCGGAGGCTCCGTCGGCTACACCTTC. Encoded protein: CASSPGGSVGYTF.

J is TRBJ2-7 and V is TRBV6-1, with TRBD1 matching 8 bases. This CDR3 region has 15 residues. Trimming removed 2 bases from V and 3 bases from J; junction bases left unmatched: 6. Germline V gene sequence: CDR1 MNHNS, CDR2 SASEGT. Here the CDR3 DNA reads TGTGCCAGCAGTGAAAATTCAGGGGGCTTCTACGAGCAGTACTTC. This codes for CASSENSGGFYEQYF.

CDR3 sequence (DNA): TGCGCCAGCAGCCAAGATCTTATCACAGATACGCAGTATTTT. Residues: CASSQDLITDTQYF. The chain joins TRBV4-1 to TRBJ2-3; D not certain. The CDR3 runs to 14 residues. Looked up from germline, CDR1 is MGHRA and CDR2 is YSYEKL. Trimming pared 0 bases from V and 2 bases from J, leaving 6 bases between.